The T cell receptor beta chain under discussion was sequenced for a study of blood T cell repertoires in COVID-19. Trimming removed 5 bases from V and 4 bases from J; junction bases left unmatched: 9. The CDR3 totals 15 residues. CDR1 is LNHDA and CDR2 is SQIVND in the germline V gene (reference sequence). Produced via immunoSEQ multiplex PCR; TCRdb's table is partial and in-frame only. The profile shows hundreds of thousands of clones, around 89% of them singletons. The clonotype was recovered from a man younger than 35 who had recovered from COVID-19. The chain carries TRBV19 and TRBJ1-2, with TRBD1 identical over 8 bases. The sequenced sample was PBMCs or T cells enriched from blood (not recorded which). DNA of the CDR3: TGTGCCAGTAGTCCCCGACAGGGGCAGGGCTATGGCTACACCTTC. Its translation is CASSPRQGQGYGYTF.